This section outlines one T cell receptor beta chain sequence together with its context. Its antigen is still unknown. Germline CDR1 and CDR2: ENHRY and SYGVKD. V lost 1 base and J lost 0, with 16 bases in between. This CDR3 is 19 amino acids long. This record belongs to a study of cytomegalovirus exposure and HLA in healthy donors. Study-wide context: As released early, the data held 75 million to 90 million unique TCRs from HLA-typed donors.

Amplification used 60 Vbeta primers and 13 Jbeta primers. The table came from immunoSEQ multiplex PCR; TCRdb's copy has only in-frame clones and leaves some out. The sample contains about 170,000 clones, approximately 80% of which appear only once. Study-wide findings and caveats: Researchers catalogued 150 or so TCR beta chains as cytomegalovirus-associated. In a later analysis, HLA-associated TCR beta chains were more clonally expanded than equally common others.

The receptor comes from a young woman in good health and CMV-seronegative. The chain joins TRBV10-3 to TRBJ2-6, with no clear D. Sequencing was done on a sample of PBMCs. The CDR3 coding sequence is TGTGCCATCAGTGAGTATTCAAACGATCCAGTCTCTGGGGCCAACGTCCTGACTTTC. Protein sequence: CAISEYSNDPVSGANVLTF.